The clone carrying this TCR beta chain was seen once. Its antigen is undetermined. The germline V gene has CDR1 LNHNV and CDR2 YYDKDF (reference sequence). V lost 5 bases, J lost 5 bases, and 6 bases stayed unmatched. The CDR3 is 15 amino acids. This sample was taken from a study of shared clonotypes between healthy human individuals. Whole-study findings and limits: Naive CD4 clonotypes were shared across a few donors at about 5.2%.

Generated by immunoSEQ multiplex PCR, the TCRdb table keeps only in-frame clones and is missing some. The sample lists about 1.1 million clones; about 72% were seen once. The chain recombines TRBV15 with TRBJ2-1, with 10 bases lining up with TRBD2. This sequence was found in a young man in good health. Some clones in this sample may be carry-over from other donors' samples. Material: memory CD4+ T cells from PBMCs. Sample subset: CD45RA-negative fraction. Here the CDR3 DNA reads TGTGCCACCAGCCTCGGACTAGCGGCGAACAATGAGCAGTTCTTC. Its translation: CATSLGLAANNEQFF.